Below, one TCR beta chain is given with its context. A junction end diverges from the germline sequence, so it may reflect a read error. The record originates from a study of blood T cell repertoires in COVID-19. Overall study: COVID-19 samples collected from the United States, Italy and Spain covered acute and convalescent phases.

Original methodology: Estimates of nucleated cell counts were drawn from the amplification of reference gene primers. Clones were sequenced by immunoSEQ multiplex PCR, and TCRdb holds only the in-frame ones, with some missing. That table supplies the V and J calls and clone size; D and trimming were determined from the DNA. The data contain approximately 200,000 clones, 87% of them singletons. Participants came from around 25 US areas, aged roughly 18 to 95 years. Cohorts were based on clinical histories the participants reported. This CDR3 comprises 13 residues. The germline gives CDR1 SGHTA, CDR2 FQGTGA.

The sequence derives from a woman aged 25 to 39 who had recovered from COVID-19. The V and J genes are TRBV7-3 and TRBJ2-3; D not certain. Material: PBMCs or T cells enriched from blood (not recorded which). This chain's CDR3 is CASSLTASASWDF. Here the CDR3 DNA reads TGTGCCAGCAGCTTAACTGCCAGCGCCTCATGGGATTTT. Complete variable domain (other parts from reference TRBV7-3 and TRBJ2-3): GAGVSQTPSNKVTEKGKYVELRCDPISGHTALYWYRQSLGQGPEFLIYFQGTGAADDSGLPNDRFFAVRPEGSVSTLKIQRTERGDSAVYLCASSLTASASWDFGPGTRLTVL.